These 2 T cell receptor beta chains were sequenced from one sample in a study of blood T cell repertoires in COVID-19. Libraries were prepared by immunoSEQ multiplex PCR; TCRdb keeps only in-frame clonotypes and omits some of them. The sample records approximately 250,000 clones, more than 70% being singletons. The specimen was PBMCs or T cells enriched from blood (not recorded which). The receptors shown here come from a woman aged 40 to 50 with acute COVID-19.

The rearrangement uses TRBV3-1 (or the pseudogene TRBV3-2) and TRBJ2-2, with TRBD2 identical over 8 bases. Looked up from germline, CDR1 is LGHDT and CDR2 is YNNKEL (reference sequence). V gave up 3 bases and J gave up 8 bases; unmatched junction bases: 8. The CDR3 length is 15 residues. The CDR3 region is CASSHTSGALGELFF. The CDR3 DNA follows: TGTGCCAGCAGCCACACTAGCGGAGCCTTAGGGGAGCTGTTTTTT.

CDR3 DNA sequence: TGTGCCAGCAGCTTCATTTCGCGTCAGCCCCAGCATTTT. The encoded protein is CASSFISRQPQHF. This sequence joins TRBV28 and TRBJ1-5; D is unresolved. Germline CDR1 reads MDHEN; CDR2 reads SYDVKM. The CDR3 length is 13 residues. V was clipped by 6 bases and J by 6 bases, with 12 bases between them. The full variable domain, completed using reference TRBV28 and TRBJ1-5, is DVKVTQSSRYLVKRTGEKVFLECVQDMDHENMFWYRQDPGLGLRLIYFSYDVKMKEKGDIPEGYSVSREKKERFSLILESASTNQTSMYLCASSFISRQPQHFGDGTRLSIL.